This entry concerns a single T cell receptor (beta chain). The table came from immunoSEQ multiplex PCR; TCRdb's copy has only in-frame clones and leaves some out. Of around 45,000 clones in the sample, about 84% were seen once. The data derive from a study of radiation and T cells in renal cell carcinoma. The CDR3 has 14 residues. The V end was cut by 0 bases, the J end by 7 bases, with 11 bases between. Germline values: CDR1 SGHNT, CDR2 YYREEE (reference sequence). The sample's time point: blood 4 weeks post-SBRT, at nephrectomy. Treatment here: 15 Gy SBRT to primary tumor, nephrectomy 4 weeks later. The chain recombines TRBV5-4 with TRBJ1-5; D perhaps matches TRBD1 (5 bases). The sequence came from a woman aged 70 to 79 with renal cell carcinoma. This specimen consisted of blood, obtained from a patient whose treatment included radiotherapy and nephrectomy. CDR3 nucleotide sequence: TGTGCCAGCAGCTTGGATGGGACTGGCCAGCCCCAGCATTTT. It specifies CASSLDGTGQPQHF. The entire variable domain, with the rest obtained from reference TRBV5-4 and TRBJ1-5, is as follows: ETGVTQSPTHLIKTRGQQVTLRCSSQSGHNTVSWYQQALGQGPQFIFQYYREEENGRGNFPPRFSGLQFPNYSSELNVNALELDDSALYLCASSLDGTGQPQHFGDGTRLSIL.